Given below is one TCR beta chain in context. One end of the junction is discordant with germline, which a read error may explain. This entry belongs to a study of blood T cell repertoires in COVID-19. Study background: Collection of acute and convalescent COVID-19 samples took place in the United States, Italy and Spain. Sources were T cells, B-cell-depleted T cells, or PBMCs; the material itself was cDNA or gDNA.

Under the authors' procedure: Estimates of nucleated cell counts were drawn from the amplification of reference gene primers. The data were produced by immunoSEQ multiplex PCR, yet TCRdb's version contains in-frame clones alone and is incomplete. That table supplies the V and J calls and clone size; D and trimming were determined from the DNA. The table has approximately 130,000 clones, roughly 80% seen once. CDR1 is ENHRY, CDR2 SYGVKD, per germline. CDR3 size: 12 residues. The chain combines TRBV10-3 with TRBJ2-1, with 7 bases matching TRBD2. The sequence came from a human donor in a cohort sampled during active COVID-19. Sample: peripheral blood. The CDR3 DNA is TGTGCCATCAGTGAGTTGGGAGGGCCAGGGATCTTC. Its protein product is CAISELGGPGIF.